The rows below give T cell receptor beta chains drawn from one sample of a study of identical twins' blood T cells. One entry per CDR3 protein results from TCRdb running MiXCR on the 5' RACE reads. There are 350,000 to 400,000 distinct CDR3 sequences in the sample; under 30% occur only once, and about 6% lies in the top ten. Input material: PBMCs. The receptor source for this set is a woman between 18 and 55 years old in good health. Both conserved end residues are trimmed from each CDR3.

j_call,v_call,cdr3_aa
TRBJ1-2,TRBV14,ASSLHPEGYGYT
TRBJ1-1,TRBV11-2,ASSPIGGEAF
TRBJ1-1,TRBV10-3,AIRKAGQNTEAF
TRBJ2-3,TRBV29-1,SVTMRIRTDTQY
TRBJ1-4,TRBV9,ASSPWKGANEKLF
TRBJ1-1,TRBV2,ASIRAGATNTEAF
TRBJ1-1,TRBV20-1,SASGGQGDTEAF
TRBJ2-7,TRBV10-3,AISEIGNEQY
TRBJ2-3,TRBV18,ASSSRFRQGLGDTQY
TRBJ2-3,TRBV4-3,ASSPHRGLVVTDTQY
TRBJ1-1,TRBV12-3/TRBV12-4,ASRWTGGSNTEAF
TRBJ1-1,TRBV19,ASSVRGRQTAEAF
TRBJ1-5,TRBV7-2,ASSYRLYQPQH
TRBJ2-3,TRBV3-1,ASSQEVLADTQY
TRBJ2-5,TRBV12-3/TRBV12-4,ASSLVVGAGGMQETQY
TRBJ2-7,TRBV20-1,STGPVSSYEQY
TRBJ1-6,TRBV11-2,ASGQSHNSPLH
TRBJ1-2,TRBV29-1,SVEDPSGIYGYT
TRBJ2-5,TRBV29-1,SVASAYETQY
TRBJ2-2,TRBV2,ASSSSRIDHTGELF
TRBJ2-3,TRBV19,ASSRARARITDTQY
TRBJ1-1,TRBV20-1,SAADTGEAF
TRBJ2-7,TRBV3-1,ASSPRQGSYEQY
TRBJ1-1,TRBV29-1,SAEDQSRGAF
TRBJ2-3,TRBV29-1,SVEGGLARADTQY
TRBJ1-1,TRBV2,ASWGGGTEAF
TRBJ2-3,TRBV20-1,SATNPTSGTDTQY
TRBJ1-1,TRBV5-1,ASRPGGQSEAF
TRBJ2-1,TRBV27,ASSFLAVYNGQF
TRBJ2-1,TRBV11-2,ASSLAENEQF
TRBJ1-2,TRBV20-1,SARGKYDYGYT
TRBJ1-5,TRBV29-1,SVEYSNQPQH
TRBJ2-5,TRBV5-1,ASSLATEETQY
TRBJ1-1,TRBV27,ASSLDTANTEAF
TRBJ2-3,TRBV5-4,ASSWLGHGTDTQY
TRBJ1-1,TRBV18,ASSPSWDRGGAF
TRBJ2-2,TRBV5-6,ASSSLGFDTGELF
TRBJ1-2,TRBV12-3/TRBV12-4,ASSFRTGDGYT
TRBJ1-3,TRBV25-1,ASGAGASSGNTIY
TRBJ2-7,TRBV5-1,ASSDGGLAYEQY
TRBJ1-1,TRBV4-2,ASNQAGRVTEAF
TRBJ1-2,TRBV29-1,SEGQGLPRSVFYT
TRBJ2-2,TRBV5-1,ASRIGFADTGELF
TRBJ1-2,TRBV7-2,ASSLVLPSYGYT
TRBJ1-6,TRBV3-1,ASSQRGTGRNSPLH
TRBJ2-1,TRBV6-2/TRBV6-3,ASSWGNEQF
TRBJ2-7,TRBV14,ASSQEYEQY
TRBJ2-7,TRBV5-1,ASSLGQFYGEQY
TRBJ2-2,TRBV6-1,ASSERDGRSNTGELF
TRBJ1-6,TRBV7-8,ASSSPSPNSPLH
TRBJ2-3,TRBV7-2,ASSLVVSGADTQY
TRBJ1-2,TRBV20-1,SARHAGQSNYGYT
TRBJ1-2,TRBV18,ASSPIGLDANYGYT
TRBJ2-7,TRBV14,ASSQDRAASYEQY
TRBJ2-2,TRBV29-1,SGLLSTGELF
TRBJ1-2,TRBV20-1,SARDPASSYGYT
TRBJ2-7,TRBV20-1,SARDRGSGTYEQY
TRBJ2-7,TRBV29-1,SVQIRVHFNEQY
TRBJ2-7,TRBV27,ASKAGTGTREQY